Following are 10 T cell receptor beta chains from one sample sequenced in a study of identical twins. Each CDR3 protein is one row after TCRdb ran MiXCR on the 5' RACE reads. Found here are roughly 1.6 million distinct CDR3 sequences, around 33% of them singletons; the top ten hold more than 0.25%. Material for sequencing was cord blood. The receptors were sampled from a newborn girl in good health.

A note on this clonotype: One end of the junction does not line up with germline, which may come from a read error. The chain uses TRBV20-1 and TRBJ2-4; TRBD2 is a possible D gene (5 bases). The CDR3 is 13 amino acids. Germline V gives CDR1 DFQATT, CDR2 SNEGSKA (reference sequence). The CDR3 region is CSVLSLAKSIQYF. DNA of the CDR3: TGCAGTGTTCTCAGTCTAGCCAAAAGCATTCAGTACTTC.

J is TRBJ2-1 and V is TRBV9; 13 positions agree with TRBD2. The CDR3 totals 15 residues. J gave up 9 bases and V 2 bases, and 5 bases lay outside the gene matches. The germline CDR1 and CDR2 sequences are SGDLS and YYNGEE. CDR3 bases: TGTGCCAGCAGCGTGGTACTAGCGGGGGGGCCTGAGCAGTTCTTC. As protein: CASSVVLAGGPEQFF. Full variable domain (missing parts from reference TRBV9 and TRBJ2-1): DSGVTQTPKHLITATGQRVTLRCSPRSGDLSVYWYQQSLDQGLQFLIQYYNGEERAKGNILERFSAQQFPDLHSELNLSSLELGDSALYFCASSVVLAGGPEQFFGPGTRLTVL.

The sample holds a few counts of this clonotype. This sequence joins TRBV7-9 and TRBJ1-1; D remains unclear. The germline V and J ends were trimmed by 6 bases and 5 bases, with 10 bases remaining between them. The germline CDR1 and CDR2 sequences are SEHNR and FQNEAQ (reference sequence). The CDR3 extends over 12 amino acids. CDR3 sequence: CASSILGTEAFF. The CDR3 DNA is TGTGCCAGCAGTATCCTGGGGACTGAAGCTTTCTTT.

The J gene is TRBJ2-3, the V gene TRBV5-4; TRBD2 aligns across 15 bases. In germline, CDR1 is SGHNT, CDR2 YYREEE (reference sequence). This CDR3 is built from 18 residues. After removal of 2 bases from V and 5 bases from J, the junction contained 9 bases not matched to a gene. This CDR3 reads CASSFLLMGLAGGDTQYF. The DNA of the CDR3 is TGTGCCAGCAGCTTTTTGCTAATGGGACTAGCGGGAGGAGATACGCAGTATTTT.

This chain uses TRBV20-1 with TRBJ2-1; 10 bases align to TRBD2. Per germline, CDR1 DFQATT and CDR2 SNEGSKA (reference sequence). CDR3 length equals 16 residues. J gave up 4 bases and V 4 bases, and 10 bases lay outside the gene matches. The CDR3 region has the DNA TGCAGTGCTACCCGTAGGGCTAGCGGGGGTTACAATGAGCAGTTCTTC. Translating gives CSATRRASGGYNEQFF.

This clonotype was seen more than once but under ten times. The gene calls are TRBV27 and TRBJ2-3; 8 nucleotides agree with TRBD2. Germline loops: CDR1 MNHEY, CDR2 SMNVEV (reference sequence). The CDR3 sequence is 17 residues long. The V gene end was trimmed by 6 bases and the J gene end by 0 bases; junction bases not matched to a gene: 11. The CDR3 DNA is TGTGCCAGCAGGCGGCTAGCGGGCCGCGCTAGCACAGATACGCAGTATTTT. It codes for CASRRLAGRASTDTQYF.

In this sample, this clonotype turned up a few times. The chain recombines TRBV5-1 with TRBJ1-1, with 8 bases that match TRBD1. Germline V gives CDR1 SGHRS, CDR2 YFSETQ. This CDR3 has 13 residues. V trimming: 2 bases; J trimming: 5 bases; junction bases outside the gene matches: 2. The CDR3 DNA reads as TGCGCCAGCAGCTTACAGGGGGAGACTGAAGCTTTCTTT. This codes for CASSLQGETEAFF.

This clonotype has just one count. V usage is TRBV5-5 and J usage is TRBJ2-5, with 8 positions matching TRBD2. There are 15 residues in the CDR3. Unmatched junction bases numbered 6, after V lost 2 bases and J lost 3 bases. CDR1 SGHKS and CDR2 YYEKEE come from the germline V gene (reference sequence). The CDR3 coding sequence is TGTGCCAGCAGCTTTGGACCGGGACTAGAAGAGACCCAGTACTTC. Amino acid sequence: CASSFGPGLEETQYF.

The CDR3 coding sequence is TGTGCCAGCAGCTTGACAACACATAACACTGAAGCTTTCTTT. Its protein is CASSLTTHNTEAFF. The chain links TRBV7-9 to TRBJ1-1; D is unresolved. V lost 3 bases and J 2 bases, leaving 10 bases between the germline ends. Per the germline V gene, CDR1 is SEHNR and CDR2 is FQNEAQ (reference sequence). CDR3 length equals 14 residues.

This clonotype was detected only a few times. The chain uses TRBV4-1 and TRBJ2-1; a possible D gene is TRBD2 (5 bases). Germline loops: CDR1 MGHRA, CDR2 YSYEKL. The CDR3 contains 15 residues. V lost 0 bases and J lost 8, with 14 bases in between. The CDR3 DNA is TGCGCCAGCAGCCAAGATCTAACTAGGATATATGAGCAGTTCTTC. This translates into CASSQDLTRIYEQFF.